This TCR beta chain was identified during a study of shared clonotypes between healthy human individuals. As regards this clone: Its antigen is currently unknown.

Profiled with immunoSEQ multiplex PCR; TCRdb holds only in-frame clones, not every one. The table shows approximately 2,000,000 clones, with around 93% occurring only once. Study findings and constraints: Compared with memory subsets, naive subsets generally had larger estimated richness.

The sequence derives from a man aged 18 to 30 in good health. Some clones in this sample may be carry-over from other donors' samples. The sample comprised naive CD4+ T cells from PBMCs. Subset here: CD45RA+ positively selected.

The CDR3 nucleotides read TGTGCCAGCAGCGTAGAAAGCCAGGGGTATGAGCAGTTCTTC. Translation gives CASSVESQGYEQFF. This chain uses TRBV9 with TRBJ2-1; TRBD1 is a possible D gene (6 bases). There are 14 residues in the CDR3. Germline assignment: CDR1 SGDLS and CDR2 YYNGEE. Trimming took off 0 bases at V and 8 bases at J, with 12 bases between the two ends.